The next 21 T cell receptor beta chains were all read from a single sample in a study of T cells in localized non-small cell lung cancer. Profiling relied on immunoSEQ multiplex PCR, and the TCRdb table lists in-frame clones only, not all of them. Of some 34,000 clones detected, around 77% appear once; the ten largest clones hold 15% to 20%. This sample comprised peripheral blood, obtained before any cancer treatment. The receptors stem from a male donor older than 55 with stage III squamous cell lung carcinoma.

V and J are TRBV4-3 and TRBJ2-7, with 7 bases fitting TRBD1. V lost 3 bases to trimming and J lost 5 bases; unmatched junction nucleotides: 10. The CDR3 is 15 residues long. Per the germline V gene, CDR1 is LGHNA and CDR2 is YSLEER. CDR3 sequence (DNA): TGCGCCAGCAGCCAGAGATATCGGGACAGAGACGAGCAGTACTTC. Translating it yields CASSQRYRDRDEQYF.

The CDR3 region has the DNA TGTGCCAGCAGCTTAAACGGACAGGATTCCAATGAGCAGTTCTTC. It translates to CASSLNGQDSNEQFF. The chain couples TRBV7-3 to TRBJ2-1; 7 bases line up with TRBD1. CDR1 and CDR2 from the germline V gene are SGHTA and FQGTGA. V trimming: 1 base; J trimming: 6 bases; junction bases outside the gene matches: 6. The length of the CDR3 is 15 residues.

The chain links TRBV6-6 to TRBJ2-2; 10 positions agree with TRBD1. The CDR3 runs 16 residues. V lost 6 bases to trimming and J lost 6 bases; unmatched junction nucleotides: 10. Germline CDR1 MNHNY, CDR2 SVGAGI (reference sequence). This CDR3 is CASRPPTGGQAGELFF. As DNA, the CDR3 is TGTGCCAGCAGACCCCCGACAGGGGGCCAGGCCGGGGAGCTGTTTTTT.

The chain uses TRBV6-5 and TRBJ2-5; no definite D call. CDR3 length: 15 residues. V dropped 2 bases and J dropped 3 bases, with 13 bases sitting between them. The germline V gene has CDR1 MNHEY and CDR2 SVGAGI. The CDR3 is CASSYSAETEETQYF. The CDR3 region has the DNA TGTGCCAGCAGTTACAGCGCGGAGACCGAAGAGACCCAGTACTTC.

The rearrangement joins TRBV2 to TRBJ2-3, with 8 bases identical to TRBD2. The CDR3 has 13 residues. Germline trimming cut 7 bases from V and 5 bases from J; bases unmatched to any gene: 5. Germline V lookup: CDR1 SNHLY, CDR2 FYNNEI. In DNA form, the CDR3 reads TGTGCCAGCATTAGCGGGACGGGAGATACGCAGTATTTT. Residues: CASISGTGDTQYF.

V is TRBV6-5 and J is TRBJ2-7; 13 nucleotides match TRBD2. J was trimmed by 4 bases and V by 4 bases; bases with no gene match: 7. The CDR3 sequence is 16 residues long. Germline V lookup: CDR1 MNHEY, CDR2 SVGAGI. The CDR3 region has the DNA TGTGCCAGCAGTTCCGAGCGGACTAGCGGGAGATACGAGCAGTACTTC. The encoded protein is CASSSERTSGRYEQYF.

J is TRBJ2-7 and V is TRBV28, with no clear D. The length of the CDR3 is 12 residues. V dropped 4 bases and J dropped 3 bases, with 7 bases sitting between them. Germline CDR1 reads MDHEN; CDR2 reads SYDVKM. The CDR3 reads CASSSAYYEQYF. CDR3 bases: TGTGCCAGCAGTTCGGCCTACTACGAGCAGTACTTC.

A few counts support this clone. CDR3 in amino acids: CASRRAGEGNTGELFF. Written as DNA, the CDR3 is TGTGCCAGCAGGCGCGCCGGGGAGGGGAACACCGGGGAGCTGTTTTTT. V gene TRBV5-4 combines with J gene TRBJ2-2; the match to TRBD2 covers 7 bases. V was pared by 5 bases and J by 1 base, with 8 bases of the junction left unmatched. This CDR3 spans 16 amino acids. Per germline, CDR1 SGHNT and CDR2 YYREEE (reference sequence).

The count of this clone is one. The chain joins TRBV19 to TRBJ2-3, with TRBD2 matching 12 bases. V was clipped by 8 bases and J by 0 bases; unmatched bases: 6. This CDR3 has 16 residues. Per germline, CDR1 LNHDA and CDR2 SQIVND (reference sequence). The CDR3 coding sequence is TGTGCCAGTCATAAACTAGCGGGGGGAAGCACAGATACGCAGTATTTT. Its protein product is CASHKLAGGSTDTQYF.

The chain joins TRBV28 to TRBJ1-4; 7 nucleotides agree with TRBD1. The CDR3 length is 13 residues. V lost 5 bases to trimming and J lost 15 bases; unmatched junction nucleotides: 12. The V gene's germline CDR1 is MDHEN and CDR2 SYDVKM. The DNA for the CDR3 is TGTGCCAGCAGTAGGACGGAGGGGGCACCGGTGTTTTTT. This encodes CASSRTEGAPVFF.

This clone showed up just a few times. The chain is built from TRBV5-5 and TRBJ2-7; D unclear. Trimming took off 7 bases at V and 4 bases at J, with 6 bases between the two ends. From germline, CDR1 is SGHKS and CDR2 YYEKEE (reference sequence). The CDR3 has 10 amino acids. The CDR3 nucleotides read TGTGCCAGCGGAGAGTACGAGCAGTACTTC. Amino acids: CASGEYEQYF.

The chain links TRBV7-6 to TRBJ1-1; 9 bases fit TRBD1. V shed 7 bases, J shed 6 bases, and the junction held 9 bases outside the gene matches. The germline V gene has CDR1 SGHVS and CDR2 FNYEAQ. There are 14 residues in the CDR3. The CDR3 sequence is CASIPDRGFAEAFF. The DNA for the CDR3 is TGTGCCAGCATCCCCGACAGGGGGTTCGCTGAAGCTTTCTTT.

The CDR3 sequence is CASSYPEPAAFF. The CDR3 DNA reads as TGTGCCAGCAGTTACCCCGAACCAGCGGCTTTCTTT. The gene calls are TRBV6-6 and TRBJ1-1; D remains ambiguous. V lost 2 bases and J lost 11, with 12 bases in between. Germline loops: CDR1 MNHNY, CDR2 SVGAGI (reference sequence). The CDR3 has 12 residues.

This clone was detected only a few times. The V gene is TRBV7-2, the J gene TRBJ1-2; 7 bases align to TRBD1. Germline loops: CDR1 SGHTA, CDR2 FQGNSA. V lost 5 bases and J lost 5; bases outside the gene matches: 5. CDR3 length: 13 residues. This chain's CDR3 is CASSPGTVYGYTF. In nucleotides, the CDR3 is TGTGCCAGCAGCCCGGGGACAGTGTATGGCTACACCTTC.

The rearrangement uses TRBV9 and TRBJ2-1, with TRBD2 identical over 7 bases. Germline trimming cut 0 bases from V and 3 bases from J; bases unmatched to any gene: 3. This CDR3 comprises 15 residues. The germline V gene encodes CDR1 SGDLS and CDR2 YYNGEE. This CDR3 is CASSVDAGVYNEQFF. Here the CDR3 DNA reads TGTGCCAGCAGCGTAGATGCGGGAGTCTACAATGAGCAGTTCTTC.

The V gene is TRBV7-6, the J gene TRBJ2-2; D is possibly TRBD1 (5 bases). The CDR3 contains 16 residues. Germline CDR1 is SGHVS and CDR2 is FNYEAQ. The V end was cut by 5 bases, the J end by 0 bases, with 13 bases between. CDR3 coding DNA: TGTGCCAGCAGCCAACAGGCCGCAGCGAACACCGGGGAGCTGTTTTTT. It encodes CASSQQAAANTGELFF.

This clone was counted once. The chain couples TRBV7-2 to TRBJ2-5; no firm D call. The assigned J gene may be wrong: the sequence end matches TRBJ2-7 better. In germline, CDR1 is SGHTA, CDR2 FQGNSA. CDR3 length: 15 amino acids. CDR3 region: CASSLEGSTSYEQYF. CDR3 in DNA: TGTGCCAGCAGCTTAGAGGGTAGCACCTCCTACGAGCAGTACTTC.

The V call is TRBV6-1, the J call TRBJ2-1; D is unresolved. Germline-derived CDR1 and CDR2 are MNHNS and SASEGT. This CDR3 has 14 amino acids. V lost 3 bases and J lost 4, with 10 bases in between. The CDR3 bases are TGTGCCAGCAGTGACCGCGGACCGTACAATGAGCAGTTCTTC. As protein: CASSDRGPYNEQFF.

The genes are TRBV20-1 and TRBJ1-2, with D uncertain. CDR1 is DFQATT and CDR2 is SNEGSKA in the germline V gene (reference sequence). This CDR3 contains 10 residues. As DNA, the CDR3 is TGCACAACCTACCTCTATGGCTACACCTTC. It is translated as CTTYLYGYTF.

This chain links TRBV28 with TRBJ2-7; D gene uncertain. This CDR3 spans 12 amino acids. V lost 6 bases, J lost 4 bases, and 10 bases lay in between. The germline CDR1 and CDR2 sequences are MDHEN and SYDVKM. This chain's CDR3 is CASSRAGYEQYF. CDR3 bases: TGTGCCAGCAGCCGAGCCGGTTACGAGCAGTACTTC.

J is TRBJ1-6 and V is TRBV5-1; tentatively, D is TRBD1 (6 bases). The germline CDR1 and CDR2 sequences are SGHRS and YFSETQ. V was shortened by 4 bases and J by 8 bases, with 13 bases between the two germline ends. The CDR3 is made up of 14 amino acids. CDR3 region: CASSVQGGDSPLHF. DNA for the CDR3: TGCGCCAGCAGCGTACAGGGAGGGGATTCACCCCTCCACTTT. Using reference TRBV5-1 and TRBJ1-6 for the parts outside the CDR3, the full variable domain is KAGVTQTPRYLIKTRGQQVTLSCSPISGHRSVSWYQQTPGQGLQFLFEYFSETQRNKGNFPGRFSGRQFSNSRSEMNVSTLELGDSALYLCASSVQGGDSPLHFGNGTRLTVT.